Presented here are 28 T cell receptor beta chains from one specimen sequenced in a study of blood T cell repertoires in COVID-19. Produced via immunoSEQ multiplex PCR; TCRdb's table is partial and in-frame only. Counted here are hundreds of thousands of clones, approximately 88% occurring once; the ten biggest clones make up approximately 12%. The source material was peripheral blood. Every receptor here comes from a woman between 45 and 60 years old with COVID-19, enrolled during active disease.

V and J are TRBV19 and TRBJ1-1; D possibly corresponds to TRBD1 (6 bases). The CDR3 covers 15 residues. In germline, CDR1 is LNHDA, CDR2 SQIVND (reference sequence). Trimming cost V 4 bases and J 5 bases, with 17 bases left between them. Written as DNA, the CDR3 is TGTGCCAGTAGTACCCGCGAAGGGGGGGGGACTGAAGCTTTCTTT. Amino acid sequence: CASSTREGGGTEAFF. Combining the CDR3 with reference TRBV19 and TRBJ1-1 gives the whole variable domain DGGITQSPKYLFRKEGQNVTLSCEQNLNHDAMYWYRQDPGQGLRLIYYSQIVNDFQKGDIAEGYSVSREKKESFPLTVTSAQKNPTAFYLCASSTREGGGTEAFFGQGTRLTVV.

The chain carries TRBV28 and TRBJ1-2; possible D gene TRBD1, 6 bases. Trimming pared 8 bases from V and 3 bases from J, leaving 19 bases between. The CDR3 loop spans 15 amino acids. Germline values: CDR1 MDHEN, CDR2 SYDVKM. CDR3 in amino acids: CASLYPDSPYYGYTF. CDR3 DNA sequence: TGTGCCAGCCTCTACCCGGACAGTCCATACTATGGCTACACCTTC.

The chain recombines TRBV6-5 with TRBJ2-3; possibly TRBD1 for D (6 bases). CDR3 length equals 15 residues. Germline loops: CDR1 MNHEY, CDR2 SVGAGI. The germline V and J ends were trimmed by 7 bases and 2 bases, with 16 bases remaining between them. CDR3 region: CASNTGQRDTDTQYF. Written as DNA, the CDR3 is TGTGCCAGCAATACAGGGCAGAGGGACACAGATACGCAGTATTTT.

The chain combines TRBV2 with TRBJ1-1; D is perhaps TRBD1 (6 bases). In germline, CDR1 is SNHLY, CDR2 FYNNEI. V was cut by 6 bases and J by 1 base, with 18 bases left in between. CDR3 size: 16 residues. The CDR3 DNA reads as TGTGCCAGCAGCGAACCTTTCAGGGGCGCGAACACTGAAGCTTTCTTT. Translated, it gives CASSEPFRGANTEAFF.

The chain carries TRBV9 and TRBJ1-1, with D possibly TRBD1 on 5 matching bases. Germline loops: CDR1 SGDLS, CDR2 YYNGEE. CDR3 length: 14 residues. Trimming shortened V by 0 bases and J by 4 bases, and 10 bases separated the two germline ends. CDR3 DNA: TGTGCCAGCAGCGTAGGGGGAGGGACCACTGAAGCTTTCTTT. Residues: CASSVGGGTTEAFF.

V and J are TRBV30 and TRBJ2-1; D is perhaps TRBD2 (5 bases). The V end was cut by 7 bases, the J end by 1 base, with 17 bases between. From germline, CDR1 is GTSNPN and CDR2 SVGIG (reference sequence). This CDR3 comprises 15 residues. CDR3 loop: CALRTDSKSYNEQFF. The DNA of the CDR3 is TGTGCCTTAAGAACGGACTCAAAATCCTACAATGAGCAGTTCTTC.

The CDR3 is CASSMDRGGGYTF. The DNA of the CDR3 is TGTGCCAGTAGTATGGACAGGGGAGGCGGCTACACCTTC. The chain carries TRBV19 and TRBJ1-2, with 9 positions matching TRBD1. Trimming cost V 3 bases and J 8 bases; bases outside gene matches: 4. This CDR3 region has 13 residues. CDR1 and CDR2 from the germline V gene are LNHDA and SQIVND (reference sequence).

CDR3 protein: CASSPMTGFNIQYF. The CDR3 coding sequence is TGCGCCAGCAGCCCCATGACGGGGTTTAACATTCAGTACTTC. The V call is TRBV5-1, the J call TRBJ2-4, with D perhaps matching TRBD2 (5 bases). CDR3 length: 14 amino acids. CDR1 SGHRS and CDR2 YFSETQ come from the germline V gene. The V end lost 4 bases, the J end lost 7 bases, and 15 bases lay between the germline ends.

The chain uses TRBV5-3 and TRBJ1-1; D perhaps matches TRBD1 (5 bases). TRBV5-3 carries the ORF label, with uncertain function. The V gene lost 4 bases and the J gene lost 0 bases, with 13 bases spanning the gap. The length of the CDR3 is 15 residues. The CDR3 sequence is CARSPKDRMNTEAFF. The CDR3, as DNA: TGTGCCAGAAGCCCAAAAGACAGAATGAACACTGAAGCTTTCTTT.

This clone was counted once. The V call is TRBV27, the J call TRBJ1-2; 9 nucleotides agree with TRBD1. The ends lost 5 bases at V and 1 base at J; junction bases unmatched: 11. The CDR3 runs 17 residues. Germline V gives CDR1 MNHEY, CDR2 SMNVEV (reference sequence). For the CDR3, the DNA is TGTGCCAGCAGTCCGTCCCGGGACAGGGTAGGTAACTATGGCTACACCTTC. Its protein product is CASSPSRDRVGNYGYTF.

The CDR3 region has the DNA TGTGCCAGCAGCTGGACAGGGGGCGAAAACATTCAGTACTTC. Protein product: CASSWTGGENIQYF. The chain combines TRBV2 with TRBJ2-4; 11 bases map to TRBD1. V dropped 6 bases and J dropped 5; count of bases not matched to a gene: 3. The CDR3 is 14 amino acids. The V gene's germline CDR1 is SNHLY and CDR2 FYNNEI.

The rearrangement uses TRBV2 and TRBJ1-3, with TRBD1 identical over 8 bases. Germline V CDR1 and CDR2: SNHLY, FYNNEI. J lost 0 bases, V lost 8 bases, and 6 bases had no gene match. The CDR3 runs 15 residues. CDR3 coding DNA: TGTGCCAGCTGGAACAGGGGGTACTCTGGAAACACCATATATTTT. Its translation: CASWNRGYSGNTIYF.

The chain joins TRBV6-5 to TRBJ2-7; a weak D match, TRBD2 (6 bases). Germline V gene lookup returns CDR1 MNHEY and CDR2 SVGAGI. CDR3 length equals 14 residues. Between the trimmed V and J ends, which lost 7 bases and 5 bases, there was a span of 18 bases. The CDR3: CASNRRGRDDEQYF. The CDR3 bases are TGTGCCAGCAACAGGCGGGGACGGGACGACGAGCAGTACTTC.

V gene TRBV28 combines with J gene TRBJ2-1; TRBD2 aligns across 15 bases. V was clipped by 8 bases and J by 8 bases; unmatched bases: 7. Looked up from germline, CDR1 is MDHEN and CDR2 is SYDVKM. CDR3 length: 15 residues. The CDR3 bases are TGTGCCAGCCAACAGGGACTAGCGGGGGGCGATGAGCAGTTCTTC. It is translated as CASQQGLAGGDEQFF.

This rearrangement joins TRBV24-1 to TRBJ2-2; D perhaps matches TRBD1 (5 bases). The CDR3 has 14 amino acids. V was pared by 1 base and J by 8 bases, with 10 bases between. The V gene's germline CDR1 is KGHDR and CDR2 SFDVKD. CDR3 region: CATSDFSREGELFF. The DNA of the CDR3 is TGTGCCACCAGTGATTTCAGCAGGGAAGGGGAGCTGTTTTTT.

The table lists this clone with a few counts. The genes are TRBV7-9 and TRBJ2-6; maybe TRBD2 (5 bases). V was clipped by 5 bases and J by 4 bases, with 18 bases between them. The CDR3 runs 17 residues. Germline CDR1 SEHNR, CDR2 FQNEAQ (reference sequence). The DNA for the CDR3 is TGTGCCAGCAGCCGTACCCCCCCGGGGAAAGGGGCCAACGTCCTGACTTTC. Translating gives CASSRTPPGKGANVLTF.

In regard to this clone: Additional DNA sequences in this sample encode the identical CDR3. The chain recombines TRBV30 with TRBJ1-1, with D perhaps TRBD1 (5 bases). The germline V and J ends were trimmed by 0 bases and 2 bases, with 7 bases remaining between them. In germline, CDR1 is GTSNPN, CDR2 SVGIG (reference sequence). The CDR3 loop spans 13 amino acids. DNA for the CDR3: TGTGCCTGGAGTGTGGGGGGAAACACTGAAGCTTTCTTT. Its protein is CAWSVGGNTEAFF.

This clone was observed a handful of times. The chain recombines TRBV20-1 with TRBJ1-1, with 8 bases matching TRBD1. Germline CDR1 reads DFQATT; CDR2 reads SNEGSKA (reference sequence). With V trimmed by 3 bases and J by 1 base, 4 bases remained unmatched. There are 14 residues in the CDR3. The CDR3 reads CSASQGAANTEAFF. The CDR3 coding sequence is TGCAGTGCTAGTCAGGGGGCGGCGAACACTGAAGCTTTCTTT.

This clone was picked up a small number of times. CDR3 coding DNA: TGTGCCAGCAGCGTAAATCAGGCAGGGGGAAATTCACCCCTCCACTTT. Translation gives CASSVNQAGGNSPLHF. The chain carries TRBV9 and TRBJ1-6, with TRBD1 matching over 7 bases. This CDR3 has 16 residues. Germline-derived CDR1 and CDR2 are SGDLS and YYNGEE. V trimming: 1 base; J trimming: 7 bases; junction bases outside the gene matches: 8.

The rearrangement uses TRBV30 and TRBJ1-1, with D unresolved. Germline loops: CDR1 GTSNPN, CDR2 SVGIG (reference sequence). This CDR3 is built from 11 residues. V lost 5 bases, J lost 8 bases, and 12 bases lay in between. The CDR3 DNA reads TGTGCCTGGGGCCATAACGGGGAAGCTTTCTTT. Translating it yields CAWGHNGEAFF.

V and J are TRBV9 and TRBJ2-7, with D possibly TRBD2 on 6 matching bases. From germline, CDR1 is SGDLS and CDR2 YYNGEE. V was cut by 1 base and J by 1 base, with 9 bases left in between. CDR3 length: 14 amino acids. The CDR3 DNA sequence: TGTGCCAGCAGCGTATCCGGGGGTTCCTACGAGCAGTACTTC. Amino acid sequence: CASSVSGGSYEQYF.

The chain couples TRBV10-3 to TRBJ1-6, with TRBD1 matching over 9 bases. The CDR3 has 14 residues. CDR1 and CDR2 (germline): ENHRY, SYGVKD. The V segment lost 6 bases and the J segment 9 bases; nucleotides outside the gene matches: 6. The DNA of the CDR3 is TGTGCCATCAGCCGGGACAGGGAGGTTTCACCCCTCCACTTT. Translation gives CAISRDREVSPLHF.

The chain couples TRBV2 to TRBJ2-3, with D possibly being TRBD2 (5 bases). Germline-derived CDR1 and CDR2 are SNHLY and FYNNEI. The CDR3 runs to 14 residues. Trimming cost V 7 bases and J 0 bases, with 11 bases left between them. The CDR3 sequence: CASNPSGSTDTQYF. Here the CDR3 DNA reads TGTGCCAGCAACCCCAGCGGAAGCACAGATACGCAGTATTTT.

The gene calls are TRBV27 and TRBJ2-7; TRBD2 matches 8 bases. Germline V gives CDR1 MNHEY, CDR2 SMNVEV (reference sequence). V lost 10 bases and J lost 6; bases outside the gene matches: 8. The CDR3 consists of 12 residues. The CDR3 DNA reads TGTGCCACCGGGGGGGCAGCGAGCGAGCAGTACTTC. It codes for CATGGAASEQYF.

The gene calls are TRBV9 and TRBJ2-5, with 8 bases identical to TRBD1. This CDR3 has 15 residues. V gave up 7 bases and J gave up 5 bases; unmatched junction bases: 13. Germline CDR1 SGDLS, CDR2 YYNGEE. The CDR3 DNA follows: TGTGCCAGCTCCCGAGGGCAGGGGGCTCGGGAGACCCAGTACTTC. Translated: CASSRGQGARETQYF.

This chain connects TRBV29-1 to TRBJ2-1; maybe TRBD1 (7 bases). Trimming removed 4 bases at V and 4 bases at J, with 20 bases between. Germline V CDR1 and CDR2: SQVTM, ANQGSEA. The CDR3 totals 16 residues. Here the CDR3 DNA reads TGCAGCGTTGCCGGGGCTCGCCAGGGGGGTTACAATGAGCAGTTCTTC. Protein product: CSVAGARQGGYNEQFF.

The chain links TRBV4-1 to TRBJ2-1, with D tentatively TRBD2 (6 bases). This CDR3 has 21 residues. CDR1 and CDR2 (germline): MGHRA, YSYEKL. The V and J ends lost 4 bases and 1 base respectively, with 29 bases between them. CDR3 sequence reads: CASSPRLIRRGLVVSYNEQFF. The CDR3, as DNA: TGCGCCAGCAGCCCGCGTTTAATCAGGCGGGGCCTCGTTGTGTCCTACAATGAGCAGTTCTTC.

The V call is TRBV19, the J call TRBJ1-2; D uncertain. CDR1 is LNHDA and CDR2 is SQIVND in the germline V gene (reference sequence). The CDR3 runs 13 residues. V lost 6 bases and J 2 bases, leaving 10 bases between the germline ends. Written as DNA, the CDR3 is TGTGCCAGTAGGGGAGGTATCAACTATGGCTACACCTTC. The encoded protein is CASRGGINYGYTF.